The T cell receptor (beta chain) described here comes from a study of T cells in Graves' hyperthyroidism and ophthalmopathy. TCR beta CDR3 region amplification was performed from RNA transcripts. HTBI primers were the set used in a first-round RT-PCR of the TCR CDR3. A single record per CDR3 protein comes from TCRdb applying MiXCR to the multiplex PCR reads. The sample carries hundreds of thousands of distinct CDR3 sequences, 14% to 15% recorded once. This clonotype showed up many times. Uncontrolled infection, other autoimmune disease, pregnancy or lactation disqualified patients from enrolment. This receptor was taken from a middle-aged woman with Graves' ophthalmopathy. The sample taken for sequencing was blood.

The CDR3 DNA reads TGTGCTAGTGGCATAACGGGCGGAACACCCCTCCACTTT. Protein: CASGITGGTPLHF. The chain employs TRBV12-5 and TRBJ1-6; no clear D gene. CDR3 length: 13 amino acids. In germline, CDR1 is LGHNT, CDR2 FRNRAP. V was shortened by 6 bases and J by 11 bases, with 14 bases between the two germline ends.